Each of the 24 T cell receptor beta chains below was sequenced from the same sample in a study of spatial heterogeneity in lung cancer. Time point specified: sample taken at primary tumor resection. Whole RNA obtained from tumor, nontumor lung or frozen PBMC underwent sequencing without sorting. Each CDR3 protein gets one entry after TCRdb re-called the 5' RACE reads with MiXCR. The table has some 7,300 distinct CDR3 sequences, 15% to 20% seen once. Specimen: PBMCs, collected at surgery. All receptors derive from a female donor with early-stage non-small cell lung cancer.

This clonotype was seen a few times. The chain uses TRBV20-1 and TRBJ1-1; tentative D call: TRBD1 (6 bases). This CDR3 comprises 11 residues. Germline values: CDR1 DFQATT, CDR2 SNEGSKA (reference sequence). Trimming took off 3 bases at V and 8 bases at J, with 10 bases between the two ends. CDR3 sequence reads: CSARGGQEAFF. The CDR3 bases are TGCAGTGCTAGGGGAGGACAGGAAGCTTTCTTT.

This clonotype ranks as medium-sized. The chain combines TRBV5-1 with TRBJ1-5; 11 bases agree with TRBD1. J gave up 7 bases and V 3 bases, and 3 bases lay outside the gene matches. CDR1 is SGHRS, CDR2 YFSETQ, per germline. The CDR3 is 14 residues long. CDR3 in DNA: TGCGCCAGCAGCTGGGGACAGGGGGAACAGCCCCAGCATTTT. It specifies CASSWGQGEQPQHF.

This clonotype has just a few counts. The chain couples TRBV10-3 to TRBJ1-1; the D is unclear. Germline-derived CDR1 and CDR2 are ENHRY and SYGVKD. V lost 7 bases and J lost 2, with 8 bases in between. CDR3 length: 12 residues. The CDR3 DNA reads as TGTGCCATCAAACCGGGCAACACTGAAGCTTTCTTT. Its translation is CAIKPGNTEAFF.

The rearrangement links TRBV28 to TRBJ1-4, with a tentative D call TRBD1 (6 bases). The CDR3 consists of 16 residues. V dropped 5 bases and J dropped 4 bases, with 17 bases sitting between them. Looked up from germline, CDR1 is MDHEN and CDR2 is SYDVKM. In nucleotides, the CDR3 is TGTGCCAGCAGTCTCGCAGGGGCGCGTGGTAATGAAAAACTGTTTTTT. Translating it yields CASSLAGARGNEKLFF.

The rearrangement uses TRBV12-3 or TRBV12-4 and TRBJ2-2; 10 bases align to TRBD2. V dropped 7 bases and J dropped 4; count of bases not matched to a gene: 12. This CDR3 region has 17 residues. CDR3 bases: TGTGCCAGCACTCCTGCGAGGGCTAGCGGGAGCACCGGGGAGCTGTTTTTT. As protein: CASTPARASGSTGELFF.

By its share, this clonotype is medium-sized. The chain is built from TRBV28 and TRBJ2-5; 11 bases map to TRBD2. The CDR3 sequence is 15 residues long. J was trimmed by 5 bases and V by 6 bases; bases with no gene match: 8. The germline V gene encodes CDR1 MDHEN and CDR2 SYDVKM. CDR3 nucleotide sequence: TGTGCCAGCAGCCTAGCGGGAGGTCGGGGGGAGACCCAGTACTTC. Translated: CASSLAGGRGETQYF. The full variable domain, with the rest looked up from reference TRBV28 and TRBJ2-5, is DVKVTQSSRYLVKRTGEKVFLECVQDMDHENMFWYRQDPGLGLRLIYFSYDVKMKEKGDIPEGYSVSREKKERFSLILESASTNQTSMYLCASSLAGGRGETQYFGPGTRLLVL.

This clonotype was counted at least ten times. The chain couples TRBV7-2 to TRBJ2-3; 9 bases map to TRBD2. Per germline, CDR1 SGHTA and CDR2 FQGNSA. The CDR3 loop spans 15 amino acids. Trimming took 1 base from V and 3 from J; bases not matched to a gene: 2. CDR3 in amino acids: CASSLVGLATDTQYF. Written as DNA, the CDR3 is TGTGCCAGCAGCTTAGTTGGACTAGCGACAGATACGCAGTATTTT.

By sample share, this clonotype is medium-sized (0.01 to 0.1%). No DNA is shown, since the ends of the CDR3 on it are uncertain; the CDR3 is the one TCRdb lists. The chain joins TRBV3-1 to TRBJ2-1. The CDR3 length is 15 residues, termini included. CDR1 and CDR2 from the germline V gene are LGHDT and YNNKEL (reference sequence). CDR3 sequence: CASSQVLRAYNEQFF.

By sample share, this clonotype is medium-sized. The chain uses TRBV7-9 and TRBJ1-5; maybe TRBD1 (5 bases). CDR1 and CDR2 (germline): SEHNR, FQNEAQ (reference sequence). The CDR3 has 14 amino acids. V gave up 3 bases and J gave up 4 bases, with 10 bases separating them. CDR3 coding DNA: TGTGCCAGCAGCTTTGGGGACGGTAATCAGCCCCAGCATTTT. This encodes CASSFGDGNQPQHF.

This clonotype has ten or more counts. The gene calls are TRBV11-2 and TRBJ1-1; D is unresolved. The germline CDR1 and CDR2 sequences are SGHAT and FQNNGV. CDR3 length equals 14 residues. V was pared by 0 bases and J by 5 bases, with 10 bases between. The CDR3 DNA is TGTGCCAGCAGCTTAGATAGGGTAAGGACTGAAGCTTTCTTT. Residues: CASSLDRVRTEAFF.

By share of the sample, this clonotype is medium-sized. V is TRBV20-1 and J is TRBJ1-1, with D unresolved. The V end was cut by 5 bases, the J end by 3 bases, with 7 bases between. This CDR3 has 11 amino acids. In germline, CDR1 is DFQATT, CDR2 SNEGSKA (reference sequence). CDR3 sequence reads: CSAETHTEAFF. The CDR3 DNA is TGCAGTGCTGAGACCCACACTGAAGCTTTCTTT.

This clonotype was counted at least ten times. The chain combines TRBV28 with TRBJ1-5, with no clear D. With 6 bases removed from V and 10 bases from J, the gap between germline ends came to 19 bases. Germline loops: CDR1 MDHEN, CDR2 SYDVKM. The CDR3 is 14 residues long. The CDR3 loop is CASSSAGRGRPQHF. CDR3 sequence (DNA): TGTGCCAGCAGCTCCGCCGGCCGTGGCCGTCCCCAGCATTTT.

This clonotype is labeled medium-sized. The chain links TRBV20-1 to TRBJ1-6; D uncertain. The CDR3 runs to 17 residues. The ends were cut back, 3 bases at V and 0 bases at J, with 15 bases in the middle. The germline gives CDR1 DFQATT, CDR2 SNEGSKA (reference sequence). Here the CDR3 DNA reads TGCAGTGCTAGGGCTTTCATGCTGAGCTCCTATAATTCACCCCTCCACTTT. Translating gives CSARAFMLSSYNSPLHF.

With respect to this clonotype: An end of the junction differs from the germline gene, which may be a read error. The rearrangement joins TRBV6-1 to TRBJ1-1; tentatively, D is TRBD1 (5 bases). Germline assignment: CDR1 MNHNS and CDR2 SASEGT. The CDR3 runs to 14 residues. The CDR3 here is CASSERASDTEVFF. CDR3 coding DNA: TGTGCCAGCAGTGAGAGGGCTTCGGACACTGAAGTTTTCTTT.

The rearrangement links TRBV28 to TRBJ2-1, with D uncertain. Trimming shortened V by 6 bases and J by 8 bases, and 11 bases separated the two germline ends. The length of the CDR3 is 12 residues. Germline assignment: CDR1 MDHEN and CDR2 SYDVKM. Written as DNA, the CDR3 is TGTGCCAGCAGACCGGCCAAATATGAGCAGTTCTTC. Translation gives CASRPAKYEQFF.

This clonotype was found many times. The chain recombines TRBV2 with TRBJ2-5; the match to TRBD1 covers 7 bases. This CDR3 is built from 15 residues. The V and J ends lost 6 bases and 2 bases, in that order; junction bases with no gene match: 9. The germline CDR1 and CDR2 sequences are SNHLY and FYNNEI. Here the CDR3 DNA reads TGTGCCAGCAGACCCTTAACAGGGGCACAAGAGACCCAGTACTTC. Translation: CASRPLTGAQETQYF.

This clonotype is deemed medium-sized (0.01 to 0.1%). The rearrangement links TRBV12-3 or TRBV12-4 to TRBJ2-5; D not resolved. The CDR3 covers 17 residues. The V gene lost 3 bases and the J gene lost 5 bases, with 22 bases spanning the gap. The CDR3 loop reads CASSLVKSIGSRETQYF. The CDR3 DNA reads as TGTGCCAGCAGTTTGGTAAAGAGTATTGGGTCCCGGGAGACCCAGTACTTC.

In its sample, this clonotype ranks as medium-sized. The chain has TRBV10-2 and TRBJ2-3; D ambiguous. Trimming took 7 bases from V and 2 from J, leaving 22 bases between them. Looked up from germline, CDR1 is WSHSY and CDR2 is SAAADI. The length of the CDR3 is 17 residues. CDR3 coding DNA: TGCGCCAGCACTACCCGCCGTAGGGCAGACCTCACAGATACGCAGTATTTT. As protein: CASTTRRRADLTDTQYF.

This clonotype came up a few times. V is TRBV20-1 and J is TRBJ1-6, with 8 bases lining up with TRBD1. The V and J ends lost 2 bases and 9 bases, in that order; junction bases with no gene match: 9. CDR1 and CDR2 (germline): DFQATT, SNEGSKA (reference sequence). The CDR3 is 15 residues long. The CDR3 here is CSARKIDRGLSPLHF. CDR3 nucleotides: TGCAGTGCTAGAAAAATAGACAGGGGACTTTCACCCCTCCACTTT.

The CDR3 sequence is CAISESSWDGHYEQYF. CDR3 DNA sequence: TGTGCCATCAGTGAGTCGAGTTGGGACGGGCACTACGAGCAGTACTTC. The chain links TRBV10-3 to TRBJ2-7; D might be TRBD1 or TRBD2, each matching 5 bases. Trimming removed 0 bases from V and 3 bases from J, with 15 bases in between. Germline values: CDR1 ENHRY, CDR2 SYGVKD. The length of the CDR3 is 16 residues.

The chain has TRBV29-1 and TRBJ2-1; possible D gene TRBD2, 6 bases. The CDR3 consists of 14 residues. Germline lookup yields CDR1 SQVTM and CDR2 ANQGSEA. The V and J ends lost 4 bases and 0 bases respectively, with 10 bases between them. CDR3 residues: CSVVSRGSYNEQFF. CDR3 bases: TGCAGCGTTGTTTCGCGGGGCTCCTACAATGAGCAGTTCTTC.

There are a few counts of this clonotype. The V gene is TRBV5-6, the J gene TRBJ1-5; D call uncertain. V was shortened by 9 bases and J by 7 bases, with 17 bases between the two germline ends. Germline values: CDR1 SGHDT, CDR2 YYEEEE. The CDR3 contains 13 residues. The CDR3 coding sequence is TGTGCCACCTCCCACGGGGTGGGGCAGCCCCAGCATTTT. Residues: CATSHGVGQPQHF. Full variable domain (rest looked up from reference TRBV5-6 and TRBJ1-5): DAGVTQSPTHLIKTRGQQVTLRCSPKSGHDTVSWYQQALGQGPQFIFQYYEEEERQRGNFPDRFSGHQFPNYSSELNVNALLLGDSALYLCATSHGVGQPQHFGDGTRLSIL.

In its sample, this clonotype is medium-sized. The CDR3, as DNA: TGCAGTGCTAGGGCCGGAGGGAACACTGAAGCTTTCTTT. Translating it yields CSARAGGNTEAFF. The V call is TRBV20-1, the J call TRBJ1-1; D call uncertain. CDR3 length equals 13 residues. Germline V gene data show CDR1 as DFQATT and CDR2 as SNEGSKA (reference sequence). The germline V and J ends were trimmed by 3 bases and 1 base, with 9 bases remaining between them.

In its sample, this clonotype was seen a few times. The chain is built from TRBV12-3 or TRBV12-4 and TRBJ2-1; 9 bases fit TRBD1. The V segment lost 7 bases and the J segment 5 bases; nucleotides outside the gene matches: 9. The CDR3 extends over 15 amino acids. The CDR3 sequence: CASMKRTGVDNEQFF. The CDR3 DNA is TGTGCCAGCATGAAACGGACAGGGGTCGACAATGAGCAGTTCTTC.